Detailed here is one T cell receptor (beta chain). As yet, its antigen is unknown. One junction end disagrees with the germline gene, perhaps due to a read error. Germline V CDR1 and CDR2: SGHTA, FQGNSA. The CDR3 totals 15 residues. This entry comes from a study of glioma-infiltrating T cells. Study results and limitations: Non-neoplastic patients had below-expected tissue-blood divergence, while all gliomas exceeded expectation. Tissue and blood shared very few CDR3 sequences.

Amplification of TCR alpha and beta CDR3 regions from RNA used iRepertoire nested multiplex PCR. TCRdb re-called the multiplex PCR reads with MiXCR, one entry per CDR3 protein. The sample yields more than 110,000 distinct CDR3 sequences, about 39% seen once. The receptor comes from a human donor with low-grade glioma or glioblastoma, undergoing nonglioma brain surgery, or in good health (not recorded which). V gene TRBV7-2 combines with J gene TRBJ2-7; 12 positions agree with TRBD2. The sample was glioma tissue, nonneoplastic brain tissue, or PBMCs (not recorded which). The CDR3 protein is CARSPRLAGDYEQYF. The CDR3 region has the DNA TGCGCCCGCAGCCCCCGACTAGCGGGGGACTACGAGCAGTACTTC.